This T cell receptor beta chain was identified in a study of blood T cell repertoires in COVID-19. Study background: Researchers got acute and convalescent COVID-19 samples from the United States, Italy and Spain. Sources were T cells, B-cell-depleted T cells, or PBMCs; the material itself was cDNA or gDNA.

This clone appeared a single time. CDR1 is KGHDR and CDR2 is SFDVKD in the germline V gene. CDR3 length: 13 amino acids. Between the trimmed V and J ends, which lost 5 bases and 4 bases, there was a span of 10 bases. The data were produced by immunoSEQ multiplex PCR, yet TCRdb's version contains in-frame clones alone and is incomplete. The sample consists of approximately 100,000 clones, roughly 86% of them appearing once. J is TRBJ1-1 and V is TRBV24-1; TRBD1 might be the D (6 bases). What was sequenced was peripheral blood. This TCR came from a woman in her twenties or thirties with acute or convalescent COVID-19. CDR3 bases: TGTGCCACCAGTGGAGGACAGCCCACTGAAGCTTTCTTT. Amino acid sequence: CATSGGQPTEAFF.